This TCR beta chain was profiled in a study of blood T cell repertoires in COVID-19. In the original processing: By means of reference gene primer amplification, nucleated cell counts were estimated. Clones were read by immunoSEQ multiplex PCR, and TCRdb kept only the in-frame ones, dropping some. The DNA gave D and trimming, while V, J and clone size come from that table. Here the sample spans some 100,000 clones, approximately 82% being singletons. With V trimmed by 3 bases and J by 0 bases, 4 bases remained unmatched. Germline V CDR1 and CDR2: SGDLS, YYNGEE. The CDR3 has 16 amino acids. The specimen was peripheral blood. The sequence came from a man aged 50-59 years with active or convalescent COVID-19. The genes are TRBV9 and TRBJ1-3; TRBD1 matches 9 bases. The DNA for the CDR3 is TGTGCCAGCAGCGACACAGGGGGCCCCTCTGGAAACACCATATATTTT. Protein sequence: CASSDTGGPSGNTIYF. The variable domain in full, with the rest retrieved from reference TRBV9 and TRBJ1-3, is DSGVTQTPKHLITATGQRVTLRCSPRSGDLSVYWYQQSLDQGLQFLIQYYNGEERAKGNILERFSAQQFPDLHSELNLSSLELGDSALYFCASSDTGGPSGNTIYFGEGSWLTVV.